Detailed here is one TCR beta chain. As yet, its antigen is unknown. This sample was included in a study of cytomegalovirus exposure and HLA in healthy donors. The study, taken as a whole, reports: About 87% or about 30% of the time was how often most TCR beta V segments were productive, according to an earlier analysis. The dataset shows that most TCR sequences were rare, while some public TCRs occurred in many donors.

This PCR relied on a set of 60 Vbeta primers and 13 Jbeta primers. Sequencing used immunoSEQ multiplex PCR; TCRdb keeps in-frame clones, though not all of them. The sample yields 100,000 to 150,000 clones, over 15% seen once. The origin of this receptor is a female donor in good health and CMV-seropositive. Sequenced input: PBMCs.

The CDR3 region has the DNA TGCGCCAGCAGCATGACAGGGGGGACTCATGGCTACACCTTC. This translates into CASSMTGGTHGYTF. This chain connects TRBV5-1 to TRBJ1-2, with 9 bases that match TRBD1. The CDR3 contains 14 residues. The germline V gene encodes CDR1 SGHRS and CDR2 YFSETQ. V dropped 4 bases and J dropped 6; count of bases not matched to a gene: 7.